Listed below are T cell receptor beta chains from one sample, sequenced in a study of T cell responses to AZD1222 COVID-19 vaccine. The method was immunoSEQ multiplex PCR; TCRdb's version includes in-frame clones alone and lacks a portion of them. The sample shows 120,000 or so clones, about 87% of them seen only once. The specimen was peripheral blood, collected on day 0 of AZD1222 vaccination. The receptors were gathered from an adult in good health. Both conserved end residues are part of each CDR3. The D gene is left open where the match is weak. Some rows mark clone size as missing; the rest say once, few, many or name a class of expanded clone.

CDR3: CATTGSSYEQYF
DNA: TGTGCAACGACAGGGAGCTCCTACGAGCAGTACTTC
V: TRBV30
size: .
J: TRBJ2-7
D: TRBD1

CDR3: CASSLMANTEAFF
DNA: TGTGCCAGCAGCTTGATGGCCAACACTGAAGCTTTCTTT
V: TRBV5-4
size: .
J: TRBJ1-1
D: .

CDR3: CASSLGDTYTEAFF
DNA: TGTGCCAGCAGCTTAGGAGACACCTACACTGAAGCTTTCTTT
V: TRBV11-2
size: .
J: TRBJ1-1
D: .

CDR3: CASNRETGGNEKLFF
DNA: TGTGCCAGCAACAGAGAGACAGGGGGGAATGAAAAACTGTTTTTT
V: TRBV6-5
size: once
J: TRBJ1-4
D: TRBD1

CDR3: CASSEVAGGYNEQFF
DNA: TGCGCCAGCAGTGAGGTAGCGGGGGGGTACAATGAGCAGTTCTTC
V: TRBV10-1
size: once
J: TRBJ2-1
D: TRBD2

CDR3: CASSLGAGQGSPLHF
DNA: TGTGCCAGCAGCTTAGGAGCAGGGCAAGGCTCACCCCTCCACTTT
V: TRBV7-2
size: .
J: TRBJ1-6
D: .

CDR3: CAWSVTISGNTIYF
DNA: TGTGCCTGGAGTGTAACAATTTCTGGAAACACCATATATTTT
V: TRBV30
size: .
J: TRBJ1-3
D: .

CDR3: CASRVDRVETQYF
DNA: TGTGCCAGCAGAGTAGACAGGGTTGAGACCCAGTACTTC
V: TRBV2
size: .
J: TRBJ2-5
D: TRBD1

CDR3: CASSLNTEAFF
DNA: TGTGCCAGCAGCTTAAACACTGAAGCTTTCTTT
V: TRBV5-6
size: once
J: TRBJ1-1
D: .

CDR3: CAWSQGASNQPQHF
DNA: TGTGCCTGGAGTCAGGGGGCTAGCAATCAGCCCCAGCATTTT
V: TRBV30
size: once
J: TRBJ1-5
D: TRBD1

CDR3: CASSLATTSGTDTQYF
DNA: TGCGCCAGCAGCTTGGCGACGACTAGCGGAACAGATACGCAGTATTTT
V: TRBV5-1
size: .
J: TRBJ2-3
D: TRBD2